This T cell receptor beta chain was obtained from a study of blood T cell repertoires in COVID-19. Whole-study context: From T cells, B-cell-depleted T cells, or PBMCs came the material, which was cDNA or gDNA.

Participants spanned ages about 18 to 100 years and resided in 20 to 25 US areas. Participants had their cohort set by participant-reported clinical history. The method was immunoSEQ multiplex PCR; TCRdb's version includes in-frame clones alone and lacks a portion of them. The sample consists of about 380,000 clones, 70% to 90% of them appearing once. A few counts support this clone. A junction boundary mismatches the germline segment, possibly from a read error. There are 14 residues in the CDR3. Germline CDR1 reads SGHTA; CDR2 reads FQGTGA. The sequence derives from a woman younger than 30 who had recovered from COVID-19. The J gene is TRBJ2-7, the V gene TRBV7-3, with 7 bases lining up with TRBD1. The sequenced sample was PBMCs or T cells enriched from blood (not recorded which). This CDR3 reads CASSLGDLGQPLHF. The DNA for the CDR3 is TGTGCCAGCAGCTTAGGGGATCTGGGACAGCCCCTCCACTTC.